The subject of this entry is one T cell receptor (beta chain). The sample belongs to a study of multiple sclerosis patients with progressive multifocal leukoencephalopathy. Data came from immunoSEQ multiplex PCR; TCRdb stores just in-frame clones and leaves some out. This sample yields 25,000 to 35,000 clones, of which about 90% are seen a single time; about 3.3% belongs to the top ten. Indicated time point: time of PML onset. The V gene's germline CDR1 is SGHTA and CDR2 FQGTGA. V was clipped by 4 bases and J by 2 bases; unmatched bases: 4. The CDR3 has 15 amino acids. V usage is TRBV7-3 and J usage is TRBJ2-3; TRBD2 matches at 9 bases. The TCR originated in a human donor with progressive multifocal leukoencephalopathy. The sample in question was PBMCs, obtained from a patient treated with natalizumab. The CDR3: CASSSSSGTTDTQYF. CDR3 nucleotide sequence: TGTGCCAGCAGCTCCTCTAGCGGGACCACAGATACGCAGTATTTT. Using reference TRBV7-3 and TRBJ2-3 for the parts outside the CDR3, the full variable domain is GAGVSQTPSNKVTEKGKYVELRCDPISGHTALYWYRQSLGQGPEFLIYFQGTGAADDSGLPNDRFFAVRPEGSVSTLKIQRTERGDSAVYLCASSSSSGTTDTQYFGPGTRLTVL.